This TCR beta chain was recovered during a study of cytomegalovirus exposure and HLA in healthy donors. This clone was counted only a few times. PCR used 60 Vbeta primers and 13 Jbeta primers. Assay used: immunoSEQ multiplex PCR; TCRdb lists only in-frame clones, some missing. The repertoire holds 50,000 to 60,000 clones, with approximately 78% as singletons. Healthy donors of bone marrow made up the group. This sequence was found in a female donor in good health and CMV-seronegative. The specimen was PBMCs.

CDR3 region: CASTLDAGHVGAEAFF. CDR3 DNA sequence: TGTGCCAGCACTCTCGATGCAGGGCATGTCGGCGCTGAAGCTTTCTTT. V is TRBV5-6 and J is TRBJ1-1; a weak D match, TRBD1 (5 bases). Germline-derived CDR1 and CDR2 are SGHDT and YYEEEE. CDR3 length: 16 amino acids. V was shortened by 6 bases and J by 6 bases, with 24 bases between the two germline ends.